This passage covers 30 T cell receptor beta chains from one sample sequenced in a study of blood T cell repertoires in COVID-19. Assay: immunoSEQ multiplex PCR; the TCRdb copy retains only in-frame clones and omits some. The data show roughly 100,000 clones, with 77% seen just once and around 9.4% held by the top ten. Source material: peripheral blood. The receptors come from an elderly woman with acute or convalescent COVID-19.

The gene calls are TRBV5-1 and TRBJ2-5; the D is unclear. The germline V gene encodes CDR1 SGHRS and CDR2 YFSETQ. The CDR3 has 13 amino acids. Trimming shortened V by 1 base and J by 2 bases, and 6 bases separated the two germline ends. The CDR3 sequence: CASSLTHQETQYF. The CDR3 coding sequence is TGCGCCAGCAGCTTGACACATCAAGAGACCCAGTACTTC. Together with reference TRBV5-1 and TRBJ2-5, the CDR3 gives the full variable domain: KAGVTQTPRYLIKTRGQQVTLSCSPISGHRSVSWYQQTPGQGLQFLFEYFSETQRNKGNFPGRFSGRQFSNSRSEMNVSTLELGDSALYLCASSLTHQETQYFGPGTRLLVL.

V gene TRBV16 combines with J gene TRBJ2-7; perhaps TRBD1 as D (6 bases). CDR1 is KGHSY, CDR2 FQNENV, per germline. The length of the CDR3 is 12 residues. Deletions cut 0 bases from V and 6 bases from J, with 6 bases between. CDR3 DNA: TGTGCCAGCAGCCAATCCAGGGGCGAGCAGTACTTC. Amino acid sequence: CASSQSRGEQYF.

V usage is TRBV19 and J usage is TRBJ2-3; the D gene is possibly TRBD2 (6 bases). Looked up from germline, CDR1 is LNHDA and CDR2 is SQIVND (reference sequence). Trimming removed 5 bases from V and 2 bases from J, with 11 bases in between. The CDR3 consists of 14 residues. The CDR3 coding sequence is TGTGCCAGTAGTCCCGGGACTGTCACAGATACGCAGTATTTT. It encodes CASSPGTVTDTQYF.

The chain employs TRBV11-3 and TRBJ1-1; TRBD1 matches at 8 bases. The CDR3 consists of 13 residues. CDR1 and CDR2 from the germline V gene are SGHNT and YENEEA. The trim removed 6 bases at V and 4 bases at J, leaving 4 bases unmatched. CDR3 sequence reads: CASSQQGGTEAFF. CDR3 nucleotides: TGTGCCAGCAGTCAACAGGGGGGCACTGAAGCTTTCTTT.

This clone was detected only a few times. The chain employs TRBV23-1 and TRBJ2-7; no firm D call. TRBV23-1 is labeled an ORF, and its function is uncertain. The CDR3 has 17 residues. V lost 1 base and J lost 4, with 20 bases in between. The CDR3 nucleotides are TGCGCCAGCAGTCAATTTCCCCCCCGAAGTTCGACTTACGAGCAGTACTTC. Translating gives CASSQFPPRSSTYEQYF.

For this clone: Germline and junction disagree at one end, which may indicate a read error. The V gene is TRBV7-7, the J gene TRBJ2-3; 11 bases line up with TRBD2. Germline loops: CDR1 SSHAT, CDR2 FNYEAQ (reference sequence). CDR3 size: 15 residues. In DNA form, the CDR3 reads TGTGCTAGCAGCTTACTAGCGGGGGAGGTCGGTACGCAGTATTTT. Protein: CASSLLAGEVGTQYF.

The chain uses TRBV6-6 and TRBJ2-2, with no clear D. The CDR3 has 10 residues. The germline V gene has CDR1 MNHNY and CDR2 SVGAGI (reference sequence). For the CDR3, the DNA is TGTGCAACCTATACCGGGGAGCTGTTTTTT. Amino acid sequence: CATYTGELFF.

V usage is TRBV5-1 and J usage is TRBJ2-7; 7 bases align to TRBD2. J was trimmed by 0 bases and V by 1 base; bases with no gene match: 4. In germline, CDR1 is SGHRS, CDR2 YFSETQ. The CDR3 extends over 15 amino acids. CDR3 in amino acids: CASSLFRGSSYEQYF. CDR3 DNA: TGCGCCAGCAGCTTGTTCCGCGGGAGCTCCTACGAGCAGTACTTC.

Many counts were recorded for this clone. This rearrangement joins TRBV6-2 or TRBV6-3 to TRBJ2-7, with D possibly matching TRBD1 (6 bases). Germline lookup yields CDR1 MNHEY and CDR2 SVGEGT. The CDR3 loop spans 15 amino acids. V was cut by 6 bases and J by 6 bases, with 21 bases left in between. The CDR3 here is CASSLTGHGGSEQYF. CDR3 nucleotides: TGTGCCAGCAGCCTAACAGGGCATGGCGGCTCCGAGCAGTACTTC.

This clone has a single count. This chain connects TRBV9 to TRBJ1-1; D is unclear. This CDR3 has 13 amino acids. Germline assignment: CDR1 SGDLS and CDR2 YYNGEE. The germline V and J ends were trimmed by 4 bases and 10 bases, with 17 bases remaining between them. CDR3 sequence reads: CASSPGPSLGAFF. The DNA of the CDR3 is TGTGCCAGCAGCCCAGGTCCTTCCCTGGGAGCTTTCTTT.

V and J are TRBV7-8 and TRBJ1-2, with 7 bases identical to TRBD1. Trimming cost V 5 bases and J 8 bases; bases outside gene matches: 8. The CDR3 covers 13 residues. Germline V CDR1 and CDR2: SGHVS, FQNEAQ. The chain's CDR3 is CASSPRQGSGYTF. The DNA of the CDR3 is TGTGCCAGCAGCCCGAGACAGGGCAGCGGCTACACCTTC. Filled out from reference TRBV7-8 and TRBJ1-2, the complete variable domain reads GAGVSQSPRYKVAKRGQDVALRCDPISGHVSLFWYQQALGQGPEFLTYFQNEAQLDKSGLPSDRFFAERPEGSVSTLKIQRTQQEDSAVYLCASSPRQGSGYTFGSGTRLTVV.

V and J are TRBV5-4 and TRBJ2-5; 13 nucleotides line up with TRBD2. V gave up 0 bases and J gave up 6 bases; unmatched junction bases: 5. This CDR3 is 16 amino acids long. Germline values: CDR1 SGHNT, CDR2 YYREEE (reference sequence). The CDR3 nucleotides read TGTGCCAGCAGCTTGGGGCGGACTAGCGGGAGTAAGACCCAGTACTTC. Translated, it gives CASSLGRTSGSKTQYF.

This chain links TRBV29-1 with TRBJ2-3; D gene ambiguous. Germline loops: CDR1 SQVTM, CDR2 ANQGSEA. Trimming pared 3 bases from V and 0 bases from J, leaving 16 bases between. CDR3 length equals 16 residues. The CDR3 spells CSVDGRLKTSTDTQYF. The CDR3 DNA follows: TGCAGCGTTGATGGCAGACTTAAAACTAGCACAGATACGCAGTATTTT.

This clone was seen only a few times. This chain joins TRBV27 and TRBJ2-2; 15 bases match TRBD2. Germline V gene data show CDR1 as MNHEY and CDR2 as SMNVEV (reference sequence). The length of the CDR3 is 19 residues. The ends lost 7 bases at V and 1 base at J; junction bases unmatched: 10. DNA of the CDR3: TGTGCCAGCACCTATATTGGACTAGCGGGAGGGCTGAACACCGGGGAGCTGTTTTTT. Encoded protein: CASTYIGLAGGLNTGELFF.

This clone showed up just a few times. The chain joins TRBV29-1 to TRBJ1-2; D is unresolved. The germline gives CDR1 SQVTM, CDR2 ANQGSEA. CDR3 length: 13 residues. Trimming left V 3 bases short and J 5 bases short, with 13 bases between. This CDR3 reads CSVDRPPSYGYTF. As DNA, the CDR3 is TGCAGCGTTGACAGGCCGCCCTCATATGGCTACACCTTC.

V gene TRBV27 combines with J gene TRBJ1-5; no clear D gene. This CDR3 has 13 residues. With 3 bases removed from V and 2 bases from J, the gap between germline ends came to 5 bases. Germline assignment: CDR1 MNHEY and CDR2 SMNVEV (reference sequence). CDR3 DNA: TGTGCCAGCAGTTTTTTAGGCAATCAGCCCCAGCATTTT. The encoded protein is CASSFLGNQPQHF.

The chain links TRBV5-1 to TRBJ2-7; perhaps TRBD1 as D (5 bases). This CDR3 is built from 13 residues. Per the germline V gene, CDR1 is SGHRS and CDR2 is YFSETQ. The V and J ends lost 9 bases and 6 bases respectively, with 19 bases between them. Written as DNA, the CDR3 is TGCGCCACCTCTGAGCAGGGATCGTCCGAGCAGTACTTC. This codes for CATSEQGSSEQYF.

This rearrangement joins TRBV10-3 to TRBJ1-2; TRBD1 is a possible D gene (6 bases). The CDR3 has 13 amino acids. CDR1 is ENHRY and CDR2 is SYGVKD in the germline V gene. V gave up 3 bases and J gave up 6 bases, with 11 bases separating them. The CDR3 spells CAISDSKGDGYTF. The CDR3 nucleotides are TGTGCCATCAGTGATTCCAAGGGGGATGGCTACACCTTC.

This clone showed up just a few times. The genes are TRBV10-1 and TRBJ1-1; tentatively, D is TRBD1 (5 bases). The germline V and J ends were trimmed by 6 bases and 0 bases, with 14 bases remaining between them. The CDR3 extends over 15 amino acids. Germline V gene sequence: CDR1 WNHNN, CDR2 SYGVQD (reference sequence). The CDR3 nucleotides read TGCGCCAGCAGAATTGTGGACATTATGAACACTGAAGCTTTCTTT. It is translated as CASRIVDIMNTEAFF.

The chain is built from TRBV4-1 and TRBJ2-1; 9 bases line up with TRBD2. The CDR3 runs to 16 residues. Looked up from germline, CDR1 is MGHRA and CDR2 is YSYEKL. V trimming: 4 bases; J trimming: 8 bases; junction bases outside the gene matches: 12. The CDR3 loop is CASSRIAGDLPDEQFF. In nucleotides, the CDR3 is TGCGCCAGCAGCCGCATAGCGGGAGACCTACCGGATGAGCAGTTCTTC.

This chain joins TRBV5-4 and TRBJ2-2; TRBD2 agrees at 10 bases. The CDR3 consists of 19 residues. In germline, CDR1 is SGHNT, CDR2 YYREEE (reference sequence). The V segment lost 0 bases and the J segment 0 bases; nucleotides outside the gene matches: 8. CDR3 in DNA: TGTGCCAGCAGCTTGGGACCCCTTGGACTAGCGGCGAACACCGGGGAGCTGTTTTTT. This sequence encodes CASSLGPLGLAANTGELFF.

This clone was seen more than once but under ten times. The chain has TRBV30 and TRBJ2-3; a possible D gene is TRBD2 (6 bases). The V gene lost 0 bases and the J gene lost 4 bases, with 11 bases spanning the gap. The CDR3 spans 14 residues. Germline-derived CDR1 and CDR2 are GTSNPN and SVGIG (reference sequence). The CDR3 DNA reads TGTGCCTGGAGTGTACCCGGGACTCCAGATACGCAGTATTTT. Its protein is CAWSVPGTPDTQYF. Full variable domain (remainder filled in from reference TRBV30 and TRBJ2-3): SQTIHQWPATLVQPVGSPLSLECTVEGTSNPNLYWYRQAAGRGLQLLFYSVGIGQISSEVPQNLSASRPQDRQFILSSKKLLLSDSGFYLCAWSVPGTPDTQYFGPGTRLTVL.

In nucleotides, the CDR3 is TGTGCCAGCAGTGTAAGACAGGGGAACGGCTACACCTTC. Residues: CASSVRQGNGYTF. The V gene is TRBV2, the J gene TRBJ1-2; 8 nucleotides line up with TRBD1. The CDR3 length is 13 residues. The V and J ends lost 4 bases and 8 bases, in that order; junction bases with no gene match: 6. Germline CDR1 SNHLY, CDR2 FYNNEI.

The chain has TRBV6-1 and TRBJ1-2, with a possible D match to TRBD1 (5 bases). Per the germline V gene, CDR1 is MNHNS and CDR2 is SASEGT. CDR3 length equals 14 residues. V dropped 3 bases and J dropped 4 bases, with 12 bases sitting between them. The CDR3 protein is CASSEGGGGYGYTF. The CDR3 coding sequence is TGTGCCAGCAGTGAGGGGGGAGGCGGCTATGGCTACACCTTC.

The CDR3 loop is CAKTGVGYF. In DNA, the CDR3 is TGTGCCAAAACAGGGGTAGGGTACTTC. The chain recombines TRBV6-7 with TRBJ2-7; 7 nucleotides match TRBD1. TRBV6-7 is given ORF status, its function remaining uncertain. The V segment lost 10 bases and the J segment 12 bases; nucleotides outside the gene matches: 6. This CDR3 comprises 9 residues.

The chain recombines TRBV6-5 with TRBJ1-4; TRBD1 matches at 8 bases. CDR1 MNHEY and CDR2 SVGAGI come from the germline V gene. This CDR3 is 14 amino acids long. V was clipped by 6 bases and J by 8 bases; unmatched bases: 8. Here the CDR3 reads CASRLTGGREKLFF. CDR3 nucleotides: TGTGCCAGCAGACTCACAGGGGGGCGGGAAAAACTGTTTTTT.

V and J are TRBV3-1 (or the pseudogene TRBV3-2) and TRBJ1-1; no clear D. Germline V CDR1 and CDR2: LGHDT, YNNKEL (reference sequence). This CDR3 region has 13 residues. Trimming cost V 4 bases and J 3 bases, with 9 bases left between them. In nucleotides, the CDR3 is TGTGCCAGCAGCCTAATCGGGTACACTGAAGCTTTCTTT. As protein: CASSLIGYTEAFF.

The J gene is TRBJ1-5, the V gene TRBV7-3; a weak D match, TRBD1 (5 bases). The CDR3 consists of 13 residues. Trimming removed 5 bases at V and 4 bases at J, with 9 bases between. Germline V CDR1 and CDR2: SGHTA, FQGTGA. In DNA, the CDR3 is TGTGCCAGCAGCCCGGGGGGGAATCAGCCCCAGCATTTT. Its translation: CASSPGGNQPQHF.

The sample holds a few counts of this clone. The chain combines TRBV11-3 with TRBJ2-3, with D perhaps matching TRBD1 (5 bases). CDR3 length: 14 amino acids. Germline CDR1 SGHNT, CDR2 YENEEA. V gave up 6 bases and J gave up 0 bases, with 10 bases separating them. For the CDR3, the DNA is TGTGCCAGCAGTTTGACAGACAGCACAGATACGCAGTATTTT. Translation gives CASSLTDSTDTQYF.

Remarks on this clone: One end of the junction does not line up with germline, which may come from a read error. This chain's CDR3 is CASSPANTGELFF. The CDR3 nucleotides read TGTGCTAGCAGCCCTGCGAACACCGGGGAGCTGTTTTTT. This rearrangement joins TRBV7-7 to TRBJ2-2; D gene ambiguous. Germline V gene lookup returns CDR1 SSHAT and CDR2 FNYEAQ (reference sequence). CDR3 size: 13 residues.